Presented here are 18 T cell receptor beta chains from one specimen sequenced in a study of cytomegalovirus exposure and HLA in healthy donors. Sequenced by immunoSEQ multiplex PCR; TCRdb stores in-frame clones only, minus some. The sample has under 250,000 clones; around 78% are singletons. Sequencing used PBMCs. Every receptor here comes from a woman younger than 30 in good health and CMV-seronegative.

V usage is TRBV9 and J usage is TRBJ2-7; D unclear. The CDR3 is made up of 14 amino acids. From germline, CDR1 is SGDLS and CDR2 YYNGEE. The V and J ends lost 0 bases and 3 bases respectively, with 10 bases between them. The CDR3 region has the DNA TGTGCCAGCAGCGTAGGGGCAAGAGACTACGAGCAGTACTTC. Translated, it gives CASSVGARDYEQYF.

The V gene is TRBV5-1, the J gene TRBJ2-7; maybe TRBD1 (6 bases). Germline V lookup: CDR1 SGHRS, CDR2 YFSETQ. The V end was cut by 0 bases, the J end by 2 bases, with 12 bases between. The CDR3 covers 15 residues. The CDR3 DNA reads as TGCGCCAGCAGCTTGGTATCCTCAGGGGCCTACGAGCAGTACTTC. It encodes CASSLVSSGAYEQYF.

The rearrangement links TRBV5-1 to TRBJ1-6; TRBD1 matches 7 bases. Losses at the gene ends were 0 bases for V and 7 bases for J; bases not matched to a gene: 7. This CDR3 has 16 residues. Germline CDR1 SGHRS, CDR2 YFSETQ. In DNA form, the CDR3 reads TGCGCCAGCAGCTTGGTAGGGGGCGAGGGGAATTCACCCCTCCACTTT. This encodes CASSLVGGEGNSPLHF. The variable domain in full, with the rest retrieved from reference TRBV5-1 and TRBJ1-6, is KAGVTQTPRYLIKTRGQQVTLSCSPISGHRSVSWYQQTPGQGLQFLFEYFSETQRNKGNFPGRFSGRQFSNSRSEMNVSTLELGDSALYLCASSLVGGEGNSPLHFGNGTRLTVT.

The chain is built from TRBV20-1 and TRBJ2-1; D tentatively reads TRBD1 or TRBD2 (5 bases each). Per the germline V gene, CDR1 is DFQATT and CDR2 is SNEGSKA (reference sequence). The CDR3 has 11 amino acids. The DNA for the CDR3 is TGCGGGACCCTATCTGAAAATGAGCAGTTCTTC. Translating it yields CGTLSENEQFF.

V gene TRBV11-2 combines with J gene TRBJ1-5; unclear D gene. This CDR3 is 15 amino acids long. Germline values: CDR1 SGHAT, CDR2 FQNNGV. Trimming left V 2 bases short and J 4 bases short, with 12 bases between. The DNA of the CDR3 is TGTGCCAGCAGCTTACGCGGACTCCGAAATCAGCCCCAGCATTTT. It encodes CASSLRGLRNQPQHF.

The chain employs TRBV6-4 and TRBJ2-3; D is possibly TRBD2 (5 bases). CDR1 is MRHNA, CDR2 SNTAGT, per germline. V lost 6 bases and J 3 bases, leaving 16 bases between the germline ends. The CDR3 has 15 amino acids. This chain's CDR3 is CASSLALGGTDTQYF. As DNA, the CDR3 is TGTGCCAGCAGCCTTGCCCTGGGCGGGACAGATACGCAGTATTTT.

The V call is TRBV4-1, the J call TRBJ2-7; D might be TRBD2 (5 bases). The CDR3 sequence is 16 residues long. V was shortened by 0 bases and J by 4 bases, with 16 bases between the two germline ends. CDR1 and CDR2 (germline): MGHRA, YSYEKL. The CDR3 region has the DNA TGCGCCAGCAGCCAAGAGGGAGTAGCTGAAGGGTACGAGCAGTACTTC. Translating gives CASSQEGVAEGYEQYF.

This chain joins TRBV7-9 and TRBJ2-7; maybe TRBD1 (5 bases). The CDR3 is made up of 14 amino acids. V lost 4 bases and J lost 2, with 12 bases in between. Per germline, CDR1 SEHNR and CDR2 FQNEAQ (reference sequence). CDR3 in amino acids: CASSSLAQAYEQYF. DNA for the CDR3: TGTGCCAGCAGCTCCCTCGCACAGGCCTACGAGCAGTACTTC.

The chain is built from TRBV10-3 and TRBJ2-7; the D call may be TRBD1 or TRBD2 (5 bases each). Looked up from germline, CDR1 is ENHRY and CDR2 is SYGVKD. The V gene lost 7 bases and the J gene lost 2 bases, with 15 bases spanning the gap. The CDR3 consists of 14 residues. The CDR3 reads CAITPGTETYEQYF. For the CDR3, the DNA is TGTGCCATCACGCCTGGGACCGAGACCTACGAGCAGTACTTC.

The CDR3 loop is CASSLGAGMPNEKLFF. The CDR3 DNA reads TGTGCCAGCAGCTTGGGGGCAGGGATGCCTAATGAAAAACTGTTTTTT. V and J are TRBV5-5 and TRBJ1-4; TRBD1 might be the D (5 bases). The CDR3 spans 16 residues. Germline V gene data show CDR1 as SGHKS and CDR2 as YYEKEE (reference sequence). The ends were cut back, 0 bases at V and 3 bases at J, with 12 bases in the middle.

The chain joins TRBV7-6 to TRBJ2-7; D possibly corresponds to TRBD1 (6 bases). This CDR3 comprises 14 residues. Germline V gene data show CDR1 as SGHVS and CDR2 as FNYEAQ. V was trimmed by 1 base and J by 4 bases, leaving 11 bases between them. The DNA of the CDR3 is TGTGCCAGCAGCTTAGATTTACAGGGTTACGAGCAGTACTTC. Protein: CASSLDLQGYEQYF.

This clone was observed many times. The chain has TRBV5-1 and TRBJ1-5, with 9 bases that match TRBD1. Germline V gene sequence: CDR1 SGHRS, CDR2 YFSETQ. J gave up 5 bases and V 0 bases, and 3 bases lay outside the gene matches. The CDR3 covers 15 residues. The DNA of the CDR3 is TGCGCCAGCAGCTTGGCTGGGACAGGGTATCAGCCCCAGCATTTT. Amino acids: CASSLAGTGYQPQHF.

The V gene is TRBV29-1, the J gene TRBJ2-5, with no clear D. The CDR3 covers 17 residues. The germline CDR1 and CDR2 sequences are SQVTM and ANQGSEA. V lost 0 bases and J lost 5, with 22 bases in between. CDR3 DNA sequence: TGCAGCGTTGAAGATTCCGGGCTCCTACTCTCCTGGGAGACCCAGTACTTC. Residues: CSVEDSGLLLSWETQYF.

The J gene is TRBJ2-2, the V gene TRBV10-1; TRBD1 agrees at 8 bases. The CDR3 sequence is 17 residues long. Trimming removed 7 bases from V and 0 bases from J; junction bases left unmatched: 10. Germline V gene lookup returns CDR1 WNHNN and CDR2 SYGVQD (reference sequence). In nucleotides, the CDR3 is TGCGCCAGCAAACCGACAGGGGCATACGCGAACACCGGGGAGCTGTTTTTT. Its protein product is CASKPTGAYANTGELFF.

The chain is built from TRBV5-1 and TRBJ2-7; 11 bases agree with TRBD1. The length of the CDR3 is 14 residues. The ends lost 6 bases at V and 3 bases at J; junction bases unmatched: 5. The germline gives CDR1 SGHRS, CDR2 YFSETQ. The CDR3 is CASTRTGGLYEQYF. For the CDR3, the DNA is TGCGCCAGCACCCGGACAGGGGGCCTCTACGAGCAGTACTTC. Drawing the rest from reference TRBV5-1 and TRBJ2-7, the complete variable domain is KAGVTQTPRYLIKTRGQQVTLSCSPISGHRSVSWYQQTPGQGLQFLFEYFSETQRNKGNFPGRFSGRQFSNSRSEMNVSTLELGDSALYLCASTRTGGLYEQYFGPGTRLTVT.

The chain combines TRBV5-4 with TRBJ2-5; 14 bases match TRBD2. The CDR3 is 19 residues long. Germline V lookup: CDR1 SGHNT, CDR2 YYREEE (reference sequence). The V gene end was trimmed by 0 bases and the J gene end by 5 bases; junction bases not matched to a gene: 12. CDR3 region: CASSLDRLAGGPHGETQYF. In DNA, the CDR3 is TGTGCCAGCAGCTTGGACCGACTAGCGGGAGGGCCACATGGGGAGACCCAGTACTTC.

The chain has TRBV4-1 and TRBJ2-4, with 11 bases lining up with TRBD2. V shed 4 bases and J 6 bases; nucleotides not matched to a gene: 5. Germline assignment: CDR1 MGHRA and CDR2 YSYEKL. The CDR3 sequence is 15 residues long. The CDR3 sequence: CASSPLLAGGNIQYF. The CDR3 DNA is TGCGCCAGCAGCCCCCTCCTAGCGGGAGGAAACATTCAGTACTTC.

The CDR3 here is CASSLGRETQYF. In nucleotides, the CDR3 is TGTGCCAGCAGCTTGGGCAGGGAGACCCAGTACTTC. V usage is TRBV5-4 and J usage is TRBJ2-5; D is undetermined. Germline values: CDR1 SGHNT, CDR2 YYREEE (reference sequence). The CDR3 totals 12 residues. V was clipped by 0 bases and J by 5 bases, with 5 bases between them.